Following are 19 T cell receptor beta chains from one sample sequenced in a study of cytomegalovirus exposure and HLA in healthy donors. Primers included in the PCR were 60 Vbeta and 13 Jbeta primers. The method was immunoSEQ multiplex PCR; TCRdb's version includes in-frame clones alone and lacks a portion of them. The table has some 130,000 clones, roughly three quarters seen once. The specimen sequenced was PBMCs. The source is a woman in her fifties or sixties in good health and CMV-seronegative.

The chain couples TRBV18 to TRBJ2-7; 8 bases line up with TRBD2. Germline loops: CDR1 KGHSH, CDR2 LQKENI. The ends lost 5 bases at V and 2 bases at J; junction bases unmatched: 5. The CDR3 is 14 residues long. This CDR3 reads CASSYDGGAYEQYF. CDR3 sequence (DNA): TGTGCCAGCTCATACGACGGGGGGGCCTACGAGCAGTACTTC. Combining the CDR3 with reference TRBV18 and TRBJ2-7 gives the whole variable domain NAGVMQNPRHLVRRRGQEARLRCSPMKGHSHVYWYRQLPEEGLKFMVYLQKENIIDESGMPKERFSAEFPKEGPSILRIQQVVRGDSAAYFCASSYDGGAYEQYFGPGTRLTVT.

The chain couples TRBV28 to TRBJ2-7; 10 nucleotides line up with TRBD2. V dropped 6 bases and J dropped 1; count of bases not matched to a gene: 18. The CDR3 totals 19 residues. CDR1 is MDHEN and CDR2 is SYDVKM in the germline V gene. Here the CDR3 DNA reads TGTGCCAGCAGCTTACCTAGCGGGAGTTTTAGAGTTCGTTCCTACGAGCAGTACTTC. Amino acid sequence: CASSLPSGSFRVRSYEQYF.

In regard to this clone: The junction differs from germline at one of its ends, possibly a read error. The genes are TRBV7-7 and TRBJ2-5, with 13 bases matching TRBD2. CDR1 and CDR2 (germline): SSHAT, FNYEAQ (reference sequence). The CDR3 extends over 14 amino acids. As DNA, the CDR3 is TGTGCTAGCAGCTTAGGGGGACTAGCGGGGATCCAGTACTTC. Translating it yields CASSLGGLAGIQYF. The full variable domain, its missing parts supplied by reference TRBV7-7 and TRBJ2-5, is GAGVSQSPRYKVTKRGQDVTLRCDPISSHATLYWYQQALGQGPEFLTYFNYEAQPDKSGLPSDRFSAERPEGSISTLTIQRTEQRDSAMYRCASSLGGLAGIQYFGPGTRLLVL.

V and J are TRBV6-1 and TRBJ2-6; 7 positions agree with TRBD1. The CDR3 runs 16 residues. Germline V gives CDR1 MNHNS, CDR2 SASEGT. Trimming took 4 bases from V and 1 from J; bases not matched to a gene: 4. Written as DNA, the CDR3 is TGTGCCAGCAGTGGAACGACAGGGTCTGGGGCCAACGTCCTGACTTTC. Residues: CASSGTTGSGANVLTF.

The CDR3 is CASSLGGQNTEAFF. The DNA of the CDR3 is TGTGCCAGCAGCTTAGGGGGACAAAACACTGAAGCTTTCTTT. This chain joins TRBV11-3 and TRBJ1-1, with D perhaps TRBD1 (6 bases). This CDR3 is built from 14 residues. CDR1 and CDR2 from the germline V gene are SGHNT and YENEEA. V was shortened by 1 base and J by 2 bases, with 8 bases between the two germline ends.

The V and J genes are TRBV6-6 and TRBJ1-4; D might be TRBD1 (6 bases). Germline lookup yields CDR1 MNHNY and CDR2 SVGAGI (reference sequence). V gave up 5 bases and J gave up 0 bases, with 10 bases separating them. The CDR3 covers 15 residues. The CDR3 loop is CASSKQGATNEKLFF. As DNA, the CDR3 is TGTGCCAGCAGTAAACAGGGAGCAACTAATGAAAAACTGTTTTTT.

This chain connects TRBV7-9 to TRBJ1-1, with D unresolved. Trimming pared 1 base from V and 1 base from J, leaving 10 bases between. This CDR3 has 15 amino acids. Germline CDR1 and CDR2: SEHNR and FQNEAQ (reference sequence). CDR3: CASSLVIAENTEAFF. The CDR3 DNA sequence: TGTGCCAGCAGCTTAGTAATCGCGGAGAACACTGAAGCTTTCTTT.

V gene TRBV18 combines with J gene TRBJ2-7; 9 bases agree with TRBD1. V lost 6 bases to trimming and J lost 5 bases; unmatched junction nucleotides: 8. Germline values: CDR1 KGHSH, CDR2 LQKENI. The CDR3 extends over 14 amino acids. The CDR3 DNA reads TGTGCCAGCTCCTCCGGGACAGGGCGGAACGAGCAGTACTTC. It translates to CASSSGTGRNEQYF.

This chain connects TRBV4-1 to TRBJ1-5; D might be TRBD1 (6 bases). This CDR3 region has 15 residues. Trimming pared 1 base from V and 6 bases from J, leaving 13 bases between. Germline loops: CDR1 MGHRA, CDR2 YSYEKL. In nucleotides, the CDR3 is TGCGCCAGCAGCCAAGGTAGGGCAGGGGCTCAGCCCCAGCATTTT. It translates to CASSQGRAGAQPQHF.

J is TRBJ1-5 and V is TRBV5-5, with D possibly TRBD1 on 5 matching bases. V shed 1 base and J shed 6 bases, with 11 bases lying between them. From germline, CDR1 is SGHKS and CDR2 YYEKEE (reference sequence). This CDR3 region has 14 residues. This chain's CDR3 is CASSLLGEGQPQHF. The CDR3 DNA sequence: TGTGCCAGCAGCTTGTTAGGGGAAGGTCAGCCCCAGCATTTT.

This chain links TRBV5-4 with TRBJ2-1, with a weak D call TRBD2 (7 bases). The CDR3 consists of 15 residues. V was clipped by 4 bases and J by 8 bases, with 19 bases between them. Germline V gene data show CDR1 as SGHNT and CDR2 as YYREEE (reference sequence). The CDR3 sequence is CASSTQGRGADEQFF. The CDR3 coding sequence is TGTGCCAGCAGCACACAGGGTCGGGGGGCGGATGAGCAGTTCTTC.

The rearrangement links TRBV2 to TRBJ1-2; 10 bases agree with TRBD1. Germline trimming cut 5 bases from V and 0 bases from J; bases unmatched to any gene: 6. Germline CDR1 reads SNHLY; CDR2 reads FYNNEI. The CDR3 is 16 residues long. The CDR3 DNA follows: TGTGCCAGCAGTCGGGACAGGGGACTCACTAACTATGGCTACACCTTC. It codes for CASSRDRGLTNYGYTF.

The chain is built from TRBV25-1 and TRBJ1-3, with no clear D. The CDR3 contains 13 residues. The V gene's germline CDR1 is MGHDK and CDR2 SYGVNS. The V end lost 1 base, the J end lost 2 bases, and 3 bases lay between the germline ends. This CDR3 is CASSESAGNTIYF. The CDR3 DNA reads TGTGCCAGCAGTGAATCAGCTGGAAACACCATATATTTT. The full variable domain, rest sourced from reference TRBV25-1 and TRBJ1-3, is EADIYQTPRYLVIGTGKKITLECSQTMGHDKMYWYQQDPGMELHLIHYSYGVNSTEKGDLSSESTVSRIRTEHFPLTLESARPSHTSQYLCASSESAGNTIYFGEGSWLTVV.

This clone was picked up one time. The CDR3 coding sequence is TGTGCCACCTTGGGGCTCAGGGCCAACGTCCTGACTTTC. It codes for CATLGLRANVLTF. This sequence joins TRBV2 and TRBJ2-6, with D possibly TRBD1 on 5 matching bases. The ends were cut back, 10 bases at V and 5 bases at J, with 12 bases in the middle. This CDR3 spans 13 amino acids. Germline CDR1 SNHLY, CDR2 FYNNEI.

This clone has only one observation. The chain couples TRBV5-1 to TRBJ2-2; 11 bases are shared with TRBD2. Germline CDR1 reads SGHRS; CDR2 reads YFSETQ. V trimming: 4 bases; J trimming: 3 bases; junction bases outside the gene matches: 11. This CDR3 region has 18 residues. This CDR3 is CASSGRWLAGGDTGELFF. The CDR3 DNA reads TGCGCCAGCAGCGGGAGATGGCTAGCGGGAGGAGACACCGGGGAGCTGTTTTTT.

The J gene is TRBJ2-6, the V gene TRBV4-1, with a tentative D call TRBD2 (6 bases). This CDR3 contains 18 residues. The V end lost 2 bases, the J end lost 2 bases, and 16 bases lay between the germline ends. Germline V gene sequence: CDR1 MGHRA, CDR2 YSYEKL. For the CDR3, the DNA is TGCGCCAGCAGCCAACCCGGGACTGCCATGGCTGGGGCCAACGTCCTGACTTTC. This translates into CASSQPGTAMAGANVLTF.

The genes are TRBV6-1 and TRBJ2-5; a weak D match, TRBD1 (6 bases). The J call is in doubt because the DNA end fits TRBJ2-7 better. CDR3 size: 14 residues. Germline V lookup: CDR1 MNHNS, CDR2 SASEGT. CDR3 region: CASSEYGSRGEQYF. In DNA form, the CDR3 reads TGTGCCAGCAGCGAATATGGATCCAGGGGCGAGCAGTACTTC.

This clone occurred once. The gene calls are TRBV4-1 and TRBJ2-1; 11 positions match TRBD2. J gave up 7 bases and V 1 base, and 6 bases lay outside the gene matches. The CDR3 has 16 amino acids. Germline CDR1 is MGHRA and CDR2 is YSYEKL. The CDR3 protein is CASSQGRASGRNEQFF. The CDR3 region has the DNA TGCGCCAGCAGCCAAGGCAGGGCTAGCGGGAGGAATGAGCAGTTCTTC.

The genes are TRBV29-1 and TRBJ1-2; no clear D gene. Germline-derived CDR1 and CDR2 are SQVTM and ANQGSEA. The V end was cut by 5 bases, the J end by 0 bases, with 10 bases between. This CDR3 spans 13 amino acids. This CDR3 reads CSVNSQTNYGYTF. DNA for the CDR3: TGCAGCGTTAACAGCCAAACTAACTATGGCTACACCTTC.